This T cell receptor (beta chain) was identified during a study of T cell responses to AZD1222 COVID-19 vaccine. With regard to this clone: Its specificity is not known.

Assay: immunoSEQ multiplex PCR; the TCRdb copy retains only in-frame clones and omits some. The sample holds 130,000 or so clones, approximately 93% seen once. Regarding the study as a whole: Two doses of AZD1222 preceded a rise in Spike-specific TCR breadth and depth. Spike was spanned by vaccine-associated CD4 TCRs, with dominance at 160-218 and 743-854. Clonal diversity was possibly underestimated, and white British individuals and females predominated among donors.

The sample here was peripheral blood, taken on day 0 of MenACWY control vaccination. This TCR was sampled from an adult in good health.

The chain's CDR3 is CARVQRQGRGEKLFF. The CDR3 DNA follows: TGTGCCAGGGTCCAACGACAGGGGAGGGGTGAAAAACTGTTTTTT. The chain carries TRBV6-4 and TRBJ1-4; 8 nucleotides align to TRBD1. J lost 7 bases, V lost 9 bases, and 13 bases had no gene match. Per germline, CDR1 MRHNA and CDR2 SNTAGT. The length of the CDR3 is 15 residues.